The clone carrying this T cell receptor beta chain was seen a few times. Its antigen is currently unknown. TCRdb re-analysed the 5' RACE reads in MiXCR, keeping a single row per CDR3 protein. Counted here are approximately 300,000 distinct CDR3 sequences, roughly 9% occurring once; the ten biggest clones make up around 7.1%. This specimen comes from a study of identical twins. Germline CDR1 and CDR2: SGHRS and YFSETQ. V was shortened by 0 bases and J by 1 base, with 11 bases between the two germline ends. The CDR3 covers 15 residues. Notes on the study in general: Abundant cord blood beta clonotypes carried fewer insertions; memory repertoires showed none.

Separately, the same data were catalogued under a study of yellow fever vaccine responses in identical twins. That work adds: Reportedly, the T cell response mounted by twins to vaccine seemed partly convergent, partly personalized.

Sequenced material: CD8+ T cells sorted from blood. The sequence was obtained from a woman aged 18-29 years in good health. The rearrangement joins TRBV5-1 to TRBJ2-7; D unclear. CDR3 in amino acids: CASSLGPSESYEQYF. CDR3 bases: TGCGCCAGCAGCTTGGGGCCTTCTGAATCCTACGAGCAGTACTTC. Variable domain in full (rest from reference TRBV5-1 and TRBJ2-7): KAGVTQTPRYLIKTRGQQVTLSCSPISGHRSVSWYQQTPGQGLQFLFEYFSETQRNKGNFPGRFSGRQFSNSRSEMNVSTLELGDSALYLCASSLGPSESYEQYFGPGTRLTVT.